This T cell receptor (beta chain) was sequenced during a study of response to subunit inactivated influenza vaccine. After removal of 8 bases from V and 2 bases from J, the junction contained 7 bases not matched to a gene. Per germline, CDR1 MNHEY and CDR2 SMNVEV (reference sequence). There are 14 residues in the CDR3. From the RT-PCR reads, TCRdb called clonotypes with MiXCR, one entry per CDR3 protein. The sample yields approximately 310,000 distinct CDR3 sequences, less than 25% seen once. Sequencing used PBMCs from blood, obtained approximately 22 months after vaccination. The chain employs TRBV27 and TRBJ2-3; TRBD1 matches at 7 bases. This receptor was identified in a man between 50 and 69 years old who received an inactivated influenza vaccine. The CDR3 DNA follows: TGTGCCAGCGGTCTGACAGGGTACACAGATACGCAGTATTTT. Its translation: CASGLTGYTDTQYF.